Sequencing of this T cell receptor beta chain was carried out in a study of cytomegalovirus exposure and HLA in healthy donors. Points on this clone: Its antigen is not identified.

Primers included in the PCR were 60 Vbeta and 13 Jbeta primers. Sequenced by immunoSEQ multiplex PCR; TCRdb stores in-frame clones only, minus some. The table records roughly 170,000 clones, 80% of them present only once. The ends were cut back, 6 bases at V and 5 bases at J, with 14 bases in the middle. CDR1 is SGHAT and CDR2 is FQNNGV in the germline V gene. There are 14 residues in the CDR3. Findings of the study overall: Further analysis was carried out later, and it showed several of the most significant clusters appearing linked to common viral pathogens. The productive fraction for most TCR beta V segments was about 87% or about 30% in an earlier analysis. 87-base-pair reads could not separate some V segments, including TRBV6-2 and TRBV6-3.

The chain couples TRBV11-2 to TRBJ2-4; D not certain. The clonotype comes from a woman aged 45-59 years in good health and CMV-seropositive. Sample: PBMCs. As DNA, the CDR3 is TGTGCCAGCAGTCAGATGCAGGCCCAAAACATTCAGTACTTC. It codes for CASSQMQAQNIQYF.